This TCR beta chain was identified during a study of identical twins. General observations from the study: Models, which agreed with sharing between unrelated individuals, nonetheless underestimated the out-of-frame TCR alpha sharing seen in monozygotic twins. Out-of-frame alpha sequences shared by twins showed excess low generation probability.

Details on this clonotype: Antigen: not known.

CDR1 is LGHNA, CDR2 YSLEER, per germline. Trimming at V came to 0 bases and at J to 0 bases, leaving 9 bases not matched to a gene. CDR3 length: 19 residues. TCRdb re-called the 5' RACE reads with MiXCR, one entry per CDR3 protein. The repertoire holds approximately 700,000 distinct CDR3 sequences, with around 6% as singletons. The donor group consisted entirely of healthy Caucasians. The sample comprised naive T cells sorted from blood. This chain links TRBV4-3 with TRBJ2-3, with TRBD1 matching 10 bases. This sequence originates from a man younger than 30 in good health. The CDR3 DNA reads as TGCGCCAGCAGCCAAGAATTTGGACGGGACAGGGGTAGCACAGATACGCAGTATTTT. Translated, it gives CASSQEFGRDRGSTDTQYF.